This passage covers 30 T cell receptor beta chains from one sample sequenced in a study of read filtering for tumor transcriptome and immune sequencing. From approximately 400 ng of RNA, a library with molecular barcoded alpha/delta and beta/gamma adaptors was made. TCRdb reprocessed the reads via MiXCR and lists one record per CDR3 protein. This table holds tens of thousands of distinct CDR3 sequences, 20% to 25% found once. What was sequenced was a population of CD138-negative cells sorted from bone marrow. The receptor set was obtained from a donor aged 40 or over with multiple myeloma.

Many counts were recorded for this clonotype. This sequence joins TRBV6-1 and TRBJ1-1; D might be TRBD1 (6 bases). Trimming pared 7 bases from V and 11 bases from J, leaving 11 bases between. Germline V gene lookup returns CDR1 MNHNS and CDR2 SASEGT. The CDR3 covers 10 residues. CDR3: CASTDRRAFF. Written as DNA, the CDR3 is TGTGCCAGCACCGACAGGAGGGCTTTCTTT.

This clonotype has at least ten counts. Because the CDR3 is missing its conserved closing phenylalanine or tryptophan, this is likely a read error. CDR3 loop: CASSSNWNTEAFS. The CDR3 DNA reads TGTGCCAGCAGCTCCAACTGGAACACTGAAGCTTTCTCT. V is TRBV12-3 or TRBV12-4 and J is TRBJ1-1; D gene ambiguous. CDR3 length: 13 amino acids. V lost 6 bases to trimming and J lost 1 base, with 9 bases between them.

This rearrangement joins TRBV3-1 to TRBJ2-7; TRBD2 aligns across 9 bases. J was trimmed by 2 bases and V by 4 bases; bases with no gene match: 9. The CDR3 sequence is 16 residues long. Germline lookup yields CDR1 LGHDT and CDR2 YNNKEL (reference sequence). The CDR3 reads CASSPEGLAGPYEQYF. As DNA, the CDR3 is TGTGCCAGCAGCCCCGAGGGGCTAGCGGGGCCCTACGAGCAGTACTTC.

This clonotype was recorded at least ten times. The chain has TRBV28 and TRBJ2-2, with unresolved D. Looked up from germline, CDR1 is MDHEN and CDR2 is SYDVKM. The CDR3 has 15 residues. Trimming left V 2 bases short and J 1 base short, with 8 bases between. DNA for the CDR3: TGTGCCAGCAGTTTAGGGTCGGAGAACACCGGGGAGCTGTTTTTT. Translating gives CASSLGSENTGELFF.

The table lists this clonotype with many counts. The chain carries TRBV7-6 and TRBJ2-2; perhaps TRBD1 as D (6 bases). Trimming shortened V by 1 base and J by 3 bases, and 12 bases separated the two germline ends. Germline V gene lookup returns CDR1 SGHVS and CDR2 FNYEAQ. The CDR3 sequence is 16 residues long. The CDR3: CASSLVAGEDTGELFF. CDR3 nucleotide sequence: TGTGCCAGCAGCTTAGTGGCAGGGGAAGACACCGGGGAGCTGTTTTTT.

This clonotype was seen just once. One end of the junction varies from germline; a read error may be responsible. V and J are TRBV12-3 or TRBV12-4 and TRBJ1-6; a possible D gene is TRBD1 (6 bases). CDR3 length equals 15 residues. CDR3 sequence (DNA): TGTGCCAGCAGCTCAAGGACAGCGGGCAATTTACCCCTCCACTTT. Its protein product is CASSSRTAGNLPLHF.

In its sample, this clonotype was seen a few times. The chain is built from TRBV7-9 and TRBJ2-7, with a weak D call TRBD2 (5 bases). In germline, CDR1 is SEHNR, CDR2 FQNEAQ (reference sequence). The CDR3 covers 13 residues. The V end was cut by 5 bases, the J end by 3 bases, with 11 bases between. CDR3 nucleotides: TGTGCCAGCAGCCCCGCCGGGATCTACGAGCAGTACTTC. This sequence encodes CASSPAGIYEQYF. The full variable domain, completed using reference TRBV7-9 and TRBJ2-7, is DTGVSQNPRHKITKRGQNVTFRCDPISEHNRLYWYRQTLGQGPEFLTYFQNEAQLEKSRLLSDRFSAERPKGSFSTLEIQRTEQGDSAMYLCASSPAGIYEQYFGPGTRLTVT.

The rearrangement joins TRBV7-8 to TRBJ2-4, with 12 nucleotides matching TRBD2. With 8 bases clipped from V and 0 bases from J, the junction kept 17 bases outside the gene matches. CDR1 is SGHVS, CDR2 FQNEAQ, per germline. The CDR3 spans 20 residues. Written as DNA, the CDR3 is TGTGCCAGCTCAAACACCCGACTAGCGGGGGACAATCTAGCCAAAAACATTCAGTACTTC. Amino acid sequence: CASSNTRLAGDNLAKNIQYF.

This clonotype occurred many times. The chain combines TRBV3-1 with TRBJ2-1, with a possible D match to TRBD1 (6 bases). V was pared by 4 bases and J by 10 bases, with 11 bases between. Germline V gives CDR1 LGHDT, CDR2 YNNKEL (reference sequence). The CDR3 spans 12 residues. Here the CDR3 reads CASSRSGVEQFF. DNA for the CDR3: TGTGCCAGCAGCCGTTCAGGGGTCGAGCAGTTCTTC.

To note about this clonotype: A single base separates this from a much larger clone, so it may be a read error. The chain couples TRBV6-2 or TRBV6-3 to TRBJ2-3; 8 bases match TRBD2. The germline V gene has CDR1 MNHEY and CDR2 SVGEGT. The CDR3 is 17 residues long. CDR3 protein: CASSPYRPSGSTGTQYF. CDR3 nucleotides: TGTGCCAGCAGTCCCTATCGGCCTAGCGGGTCCACAGGTACGCAGTATTTT.

This clonotype appeared many times. The chain links TRBV7-2 to TRBJ2-2; TRBD2 agrees at 7 bases. CDR1 is SGHTA and CDR2 is FQGNSA in the germline V gene. The ends lost 5 bases at V and 5 bases at J; junction bases unmatched: 8. The CDR3 totals 15 residues. The CDR3 here is CASSIRQAGTGELFF. Written as DNA, the CDR3 is TGTGCCAGCAGCATTCGACAAGCGGGGACCGGGGAGCTGTTTTTT.

This clonotype was seen repeatedly, ten times or more. The DNA for the CDR3 is TGTGCCAGCAGCCCCCGCCGGGGACTGACTAATGAAAAACTGTTTTTT. Its translation: CASSPRRGLTNEKLFF. V and J are TRBV7-9 and TRBJ1-4; D is possibly TRBD1 (5 bases). Germline V CDR1 and CDR2: SEHNR, FQNEAQ (reference sequence). V was clipped by 5 bases and J by 2 bases, with 15 bases between them. This CDR3 contains 16 residues.

This clonotype has a handful of counts. The CDR3 does not end in the conserved phenylalanine or tryptophan, so this is likely a read error. The V and J genes are TRBV6-6 and TRBJ2-4; D is undetermined. Trimming took off 2 bases at V and 1 base at J, with 3 bases between the two ends. The CDR3 extends over 13 amino acids. Per germline, CDR1 MNHNY and CDR2 SVGAGI (reference sequence). The CDR3 sequence: CASSYLAKNIQYL. The CDR3 coding sequence is TGTGCCAGCAGTTACCTGGCCAAAAACATTCAGTACCTC.

The J gene is TRBJ1-2, the V gene TRBV2; no firm D call. The ends were cut back, 4 bases at V and 2 bases at J, with 8 bases in the middle. The germline V gene has CDR1 SNHLY and CDR2 FYNNEI. The CDR3 is 13 residues long. The chain's CDR3 is CASSAFTNYGYTF. The CDR3 nucleotides are TGTGCCAGCAGTGCTTTCACCAACTATGGCTACACCTTC. Using reference TRBV2 and TRBJ1-2 for the parts outside the CDR3, the full variable domain is EPEVTQTPSHQVTQMGQEVILRCVPISNHLYFYWYRQILGQKVEFLVSFYNNEISEKSEIFDDQFSVERPDGSNFTLKIRSTKLEDSAMYFCASSAFTNYGYTFGSGTRLTVV.

This clonotype has a handful of counts. The chain couples TRBV28 to TRBJ1-2; 8 bases match TRBD1. CDR3 size: 15 residues. The V segment lost 3 bases and the J segment 8 bases; nucleotides outside the gene matches: 11. Per the germline V gene, CDR1 is MDHEN and CDR2 is SYDVKM. The CDR3 here is CASSLGSQGARGYTF. CDR3 coding DNA: TGTGCCAGCAGTTTGGGTAGCCAGGGGGCGCGGGGCTACACCTTC.

In its sample, this clonotype was seen a few times. V and J are TRBV7-2 and TRBJ2-3; 10 nucleotides align to TRBD2. The CDR3 has 17 amino acids. Germline CDR1 and CDR2: SGHTA and FQGNSA. J gave up 2 bases and V 5 bases, and 10 bases lay outside the gene matches. CDR3 DNA: TGTGCCAGCAGCCTTCGGGCTAGCGGGGGTACCACAGATACGCAGTATTTT. As protein: CASSLRASGGTTDTQYF.

This clonotype was seen only a few times. The J gene is TRBJ1-1, the V gene TRBV6-6, with TRBD1 matching 7 bases. Germline V gene data show CDR1 as MNHNY and CDR2 as SVGAGI (reference sequence). The CDR3 is 17 residues long. With V trimmed by 6 bases and J by 0 bases, 13 bases remained unmatched. CDR3 region: CASRYRATQGVNTEAFF. The CDR3 nucleotides are TGTGCCAGCAGGTACCGGGCCACCCAGGGGGTGAACACTGAAGCTTTCTTT.

This clonotype showed up many times. The chain uses TRBV6-5 and TRBJ1-1; tentatively, D is TRBD1 (6 bases). This CDR3 spans 13 amino acids. CDR1 and CDR2 from the germline V gene are MNHEY and SVGAGI. The V end was cut by 6 bases, the J end by 5 bases, with 13 bases between. The CDR3 DNA sequence: TGTGCCAGCAGCGGACAGCACGGAACTGAAGCTTTCTTT. Protein sequence: CASSGQHGTEAFF.

This clonotype was found many times. The chain links TRBV9 to TRBJ2-7; D possibly corresponds to TRBD2 (5 bases). Germline CDR1 reads SGDLS; CDR2 reads YYNGEE. The V end was cut by 2 bases, the J end by 1 base, with 10 bases between. The length of the CDR3 is 14 residues. In DNA, the CDR3 is TGTGCCAGCAGCGTCGGGAAGAAATCCTACGAGCAGTACTTC. This codes for CASSVGKKSYEQYF.

This clonotype was found many times. V is TRBV5-1 and J is TRBJ1-1; 7 positions agree with TRBD1. CDR1 and CDR2 (germline): SGHRS, YFSETQ. This CDR3 contains 15 residues. J gave up 4 bases and V 5 bases, and 11 bases lay outside the gene matches. CDR3 sequence reads: CASSGSGGVGTEAFF. In nucleotides, the CDR3 is TGCGCCAGCAGTGGCTCAGGGGGAGTGGGCACTGAAGCTTTCTTT.

This clonotype has just one count. A read error is possible here, since a much larger clone lies one base away. The chain is built from TRBV5-1 and TRBJ2-3; no firm D call. With 4 bases removed from V and 8 bases from J, the gap between germline ends came to 14 bases. The CDR3 has 13 residues. CDR1 and CDR2 (germline): SGHRS, YFSETQ. The CDR3, as DNA: TGCGCCAGCAGCCCCCTGTATGCCGGTACGCAGTATTTT. This gives the protein CASSPLYAGTQYF.

This clonotype was picked up one time. A much larger clone lies one base from this, so it may be a read error. Here the CDR3 omits its conserved ending phenylalanine or tryptophan, so a read error is the likely source. The gene calls are TRBV6-1 and TRBJ2-4; D not certain. Trimming cost V 7 bases and J 8 bases, with 9 bases left between them. The CDR3 spans 11 residues. The germline V gene encodes CDR1 MNHNS and CDR2 SASEGT. The CDR3 sequence: CASTIGDIQYL. The CDR3 nucleotides read TGTGCCAGCACCATTGGGGACATTCAGTACCTC.

Worth noting for this clonotype: With a much larger clone just one base away, this may be a read error. CDR3 protein: CASSEDRTLVNEEAQYF. DNA for the CDR3: TGTGCCAGCAGTGAGGACAGGACCCTCGTTAACGAAGAGGCCCAGTACTTC. The chain uses TRBV6-6 and TRBJ2-5; 7 positions agree with TRBD1. This CDR3 region has 17 residues. The germline gives CDR1 MNHNY, CDR2 SVGAGI (reference sequence).

This clonotype appeared many times. The gene calls are TRBV29-1 and TRBJ2-1; D unresolved. The CDR3 totals 13 residues. Germline CDR1 SQVTM, CDR2 ANQGSEA. The V and J ends lost 7 bases and 4 bases respectively, with 14 bases between them. The CDR3 loop is CSARSATYNEQFF. CDR3 coding DNA: TGCAGCGCCAGGTCGGCTACATACAATGAGCAGTTCTTC.

The sample holds a few counts of this clonotype. This chain links TRBV20-1 with TRBJ1-5; 10 nucleotides align to TRBD1. Losses at the gene ends were 3 bases for V and 6 bases for J; bases not matched to a gene: 8. CDR3 length: 15 amino acids. The germline V gene encodes CDR1 DFQATT and CDR2 SNEGSKA (reference sequence). The chain's CDR3 is CSARRQGAEGQPQHF. DNA for the CDR3: TGCAGTGCTAGGAGACAGGGGGCGGAGGGTCAGCCCCAGCATTTT.

Regarding this clonotype: Just one base apart from a much larger clone, this may be a read error. The conserved phenylalanine or tryptophan is not found at the CDR3 terminus, so this likely reflects a read error. CDR3 in amino acids: CASSQDPGGQPQHL. CDR3 in DNA: TGTGCCAGCAGTCAGGACCCAGGAGGCCAGCCCCAGCATCTT. J is TRBJ1-5 and V is TRBV12-3 or TRBV12-4; D call uncertain. The V and J ends lost 5 bases and 7 bases respectively, with 15 bases between them. The CDR3 is made up of 14 amino acids.

In this sample, this clonotype turned up many times. The CDR3 loop reads CASSFRRLPYEQYF. CDR3 coding DNA: TGTGCCAGCAGCTTCCGGCGACTTCCCTACGAGCAGTACTTC. The rearrangement links TRBV6-5 to TRBJ2-7; D is unresolved. CDR1 and CDR2 from the germline V gene are MNHEY and SVGAGI. This CDR3 has 14 amino acids. The V gene lost 6 bases and the J gene lost 2 bases, with 14 bases spanning the gap.

This clonotype showed up many times. The V call is TRBV11-2, the J call TRBJ2-1; 11 bases fit TRBD2. The V and J ends lost 4 bases and 7 bases, in that order; junction bases with no gene match: 6. CDR1 is SGHAT and CDR2 is FQNNGV in the germline V gene. This CDR3 contains 15 residues. The CDR3, as DNA: TGTGCCAGCAGCTCACTAGCGGGGGCGGCGAATGAGCAGTTCTTC. Translating it yields CASSSLAGAANEQFF.

Concerning this clonotype itself: The germline gene is not matched at one end of the junction; a read error may be the cause. The chain combines TRBV7-6 with TRBJ2-7; D gene ambiguous. Germline CDR1 reads SGHVS; CDR2 reads FNYEAQ. This CDR3 spans 13 amino acids. The CDR3 nucleotides read TGTGTCAGCAGCTTAGAGCAAGGGTCCGAGCAGTACTTC. Its translation: CVSSLEQGSEQYF.

With regard to this clonotype: A much larger clonotype is one base distant, so this may be a read error. The chain is built from TRBV2 and TRBJ2-7, with D possibly TRBD2 on 5 matching bases. The CDR3 extends over 12 amino acids. Per germline, CDR1 SNHLY and CDR2 FYNNEI. Trimming took 8 bases from V and 3 from J, leaving 11 bases between them. CDR3 in DNA: TGTGCCAGCGAGGGTATAAACTACGAGCAGTACTTC. As protein: CASEGINYEQYF. Together with reference TRBV2 and TRBJ2-7, the CDR3 gives the full variable domain: EPEVTQTPSHQVTQMGQEVILRCVPISNHLYFYWYRQILGQKVEFLVSFYNNEISEKSEIFDDQFSVERPDGSNFTLKIRSTKLEDSAMYFCASEGINYEQYFGPGTRLTVT.